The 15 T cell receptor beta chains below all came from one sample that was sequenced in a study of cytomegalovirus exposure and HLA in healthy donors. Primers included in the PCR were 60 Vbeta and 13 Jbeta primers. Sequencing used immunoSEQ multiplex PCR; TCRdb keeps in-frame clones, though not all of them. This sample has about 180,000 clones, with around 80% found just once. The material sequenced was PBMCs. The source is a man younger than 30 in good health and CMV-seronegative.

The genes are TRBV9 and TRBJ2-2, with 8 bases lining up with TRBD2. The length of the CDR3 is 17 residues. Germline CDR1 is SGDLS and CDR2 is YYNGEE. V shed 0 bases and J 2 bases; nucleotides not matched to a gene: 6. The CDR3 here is CASSVDPSGGNTGELFF. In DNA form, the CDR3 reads TGTGCCAGCAGCGTAGACCCCAGCGGGGGTAACACCGGGGAGCTGTTTTTT.

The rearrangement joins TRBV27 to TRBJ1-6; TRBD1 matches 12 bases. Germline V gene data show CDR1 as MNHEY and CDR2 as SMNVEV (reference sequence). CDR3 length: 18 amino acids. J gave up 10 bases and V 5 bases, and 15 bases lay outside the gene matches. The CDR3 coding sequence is TGTGCCAGCAGTCATCTTGGGACAGGGGGCGCGTACAACTCACCCCTCCACTTT. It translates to CASSHLGTGGAYNSPLHF.

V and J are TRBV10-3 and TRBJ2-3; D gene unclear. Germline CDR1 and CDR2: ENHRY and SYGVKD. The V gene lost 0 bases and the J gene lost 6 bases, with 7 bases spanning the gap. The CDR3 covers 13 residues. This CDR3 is CAISESSLDTQYF. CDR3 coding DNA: TGTGCCATCAGTGAGTCTAGTCTGGATACGCAGTATTTT.

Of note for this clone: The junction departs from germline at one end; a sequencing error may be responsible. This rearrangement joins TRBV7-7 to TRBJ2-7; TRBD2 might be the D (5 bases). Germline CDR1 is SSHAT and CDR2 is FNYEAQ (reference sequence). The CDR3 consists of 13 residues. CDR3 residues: CASSRDRATEQYF. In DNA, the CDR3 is TGTGCTAGCAGCCGGGATCGCGCCACCGAGCAGTACTTC.

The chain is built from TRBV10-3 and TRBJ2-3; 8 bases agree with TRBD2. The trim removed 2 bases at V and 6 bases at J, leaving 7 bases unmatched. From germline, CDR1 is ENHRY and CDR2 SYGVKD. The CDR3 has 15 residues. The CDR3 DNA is TGTGCCATCAGTGAGGGACTAGCCCTGCCGGATACGCAGTATTTT. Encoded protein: CAISEGLALPDTQYF.

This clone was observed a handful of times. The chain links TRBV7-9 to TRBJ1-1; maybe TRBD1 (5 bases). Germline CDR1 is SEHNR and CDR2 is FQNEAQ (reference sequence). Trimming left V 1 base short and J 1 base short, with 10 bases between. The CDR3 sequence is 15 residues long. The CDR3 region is CASSLVQGWNTEAFF. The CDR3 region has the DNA TGTGCCAGCAGCTTAGTCCAGGGTTGGAACACTGAAGCTTTCTTT.

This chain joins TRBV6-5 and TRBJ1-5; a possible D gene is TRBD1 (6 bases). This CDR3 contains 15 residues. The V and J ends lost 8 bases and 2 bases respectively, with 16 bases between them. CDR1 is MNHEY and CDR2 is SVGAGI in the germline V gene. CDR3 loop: CASGRHRDGNQPQHF. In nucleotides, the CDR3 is TGTGCCAGCGGAAGACACAGGGACGGCAATCAGCCCCAGCATTTT.

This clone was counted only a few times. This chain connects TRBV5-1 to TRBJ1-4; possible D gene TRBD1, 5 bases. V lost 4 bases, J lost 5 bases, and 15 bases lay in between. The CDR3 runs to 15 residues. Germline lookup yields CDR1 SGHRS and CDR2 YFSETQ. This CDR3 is CASSKGGAGNEKLFF. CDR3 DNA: TGCGCCAGCAGCAAGGGTGGGGCAGGGAATGAAAAACTGTTTTTT.

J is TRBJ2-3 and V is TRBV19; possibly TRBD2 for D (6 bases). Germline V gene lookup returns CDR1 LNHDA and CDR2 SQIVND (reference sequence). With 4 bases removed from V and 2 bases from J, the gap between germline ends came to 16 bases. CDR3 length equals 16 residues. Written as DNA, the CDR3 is TGTGCCAGTAGTACCGACCCACGGGGGAACACAGATACGCAGTATTTT. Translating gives CASSTDPRGNTDTQYF.

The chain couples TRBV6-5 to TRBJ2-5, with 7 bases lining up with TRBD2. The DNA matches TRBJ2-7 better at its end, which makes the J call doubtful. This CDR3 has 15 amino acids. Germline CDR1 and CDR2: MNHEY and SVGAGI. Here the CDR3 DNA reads TGTGCCAGCAGACTTGGATCTAGCGGAAACTACGAGCAGTACTTC. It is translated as CASRLGSSGNYEQYF.

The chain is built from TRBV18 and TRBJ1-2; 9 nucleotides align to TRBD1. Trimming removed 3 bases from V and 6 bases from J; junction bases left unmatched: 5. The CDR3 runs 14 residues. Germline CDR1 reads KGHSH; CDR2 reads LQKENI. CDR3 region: CASSPTGGLDGYTF. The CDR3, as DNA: TGTGCCAGCTCACCTACAGGGGGCTTGGATGGCTACACCTTC.

CDR3 sequence reads: CASSFPGGYEQYF. The CDR3 region has the DNA TGTGCCAGCAGTTTTCCAGGGGGCTACGAGCAGTACTTC. J is TRBJ2-5 and V is TRBV28, with 7 positions matching TRBD1. The end of the DNA is better explained by TRBJ2-7, so the J call may be wrong. The CDR3 sequence is 13 residues long. Germline CDR1 MDHEN, CDR2 SYDVKM.

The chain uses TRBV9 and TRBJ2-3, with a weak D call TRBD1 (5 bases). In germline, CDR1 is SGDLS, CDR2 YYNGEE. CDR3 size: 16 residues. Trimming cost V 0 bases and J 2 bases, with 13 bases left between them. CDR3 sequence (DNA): TGTGCCAGCAGCGTAGGAGCAGGGAAGAACACAGATACGCAGTATTTT. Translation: CASSVGAGKNTDTQYF.

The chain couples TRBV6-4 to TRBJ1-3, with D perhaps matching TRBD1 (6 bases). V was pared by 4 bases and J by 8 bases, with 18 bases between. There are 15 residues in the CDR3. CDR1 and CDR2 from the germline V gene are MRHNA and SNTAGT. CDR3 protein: CASSVPRTAGDTIYF. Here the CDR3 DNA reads TGTGCCAGCAGTGTCCCAAGGACAGCAGGAGACACCATATATTTT.

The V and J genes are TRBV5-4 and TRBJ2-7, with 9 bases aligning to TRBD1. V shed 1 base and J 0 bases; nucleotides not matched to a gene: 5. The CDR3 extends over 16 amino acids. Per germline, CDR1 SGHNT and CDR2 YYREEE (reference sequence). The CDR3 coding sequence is TGTGCCAGCAGCTTGCTCGGGACAGGGTTCTCCTACGAGCAGTACTTC. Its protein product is CASSLLGTGFSYEQYF.